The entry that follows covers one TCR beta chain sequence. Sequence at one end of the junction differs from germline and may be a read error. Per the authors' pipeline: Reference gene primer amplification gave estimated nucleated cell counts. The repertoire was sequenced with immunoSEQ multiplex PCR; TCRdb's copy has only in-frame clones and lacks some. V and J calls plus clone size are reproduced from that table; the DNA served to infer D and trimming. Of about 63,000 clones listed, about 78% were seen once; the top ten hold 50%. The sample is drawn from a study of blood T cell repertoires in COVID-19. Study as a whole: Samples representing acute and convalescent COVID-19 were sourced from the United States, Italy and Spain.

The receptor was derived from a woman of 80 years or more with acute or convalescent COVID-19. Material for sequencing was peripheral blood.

CDR3 coding DNA: TGTGCCATCAGTCGGACTAGCGGAGCTTTT. It is translated as CAISRTSGAF. This chain uses TRBV10-3 with TRBJ2-2, with 10 bases aligning to TRBD2. The CDR3 is 10 residues long. From germline, CDR1 is ENHRY and CDR2 SYGVKD.